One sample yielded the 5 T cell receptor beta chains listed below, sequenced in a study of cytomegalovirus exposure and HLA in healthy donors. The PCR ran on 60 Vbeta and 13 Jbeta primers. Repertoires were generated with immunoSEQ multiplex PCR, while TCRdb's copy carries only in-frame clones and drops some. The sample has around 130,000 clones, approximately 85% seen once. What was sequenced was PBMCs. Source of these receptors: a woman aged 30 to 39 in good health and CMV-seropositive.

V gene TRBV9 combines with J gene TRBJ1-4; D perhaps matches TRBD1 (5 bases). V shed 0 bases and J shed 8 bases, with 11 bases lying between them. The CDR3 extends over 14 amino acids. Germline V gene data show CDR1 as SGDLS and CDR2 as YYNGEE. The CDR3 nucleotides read TGTGCCAGCAGCGTAGACGTGGGGCCCGAAAAACTGTTTTTT. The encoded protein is CASSVDVGPEKLFF.

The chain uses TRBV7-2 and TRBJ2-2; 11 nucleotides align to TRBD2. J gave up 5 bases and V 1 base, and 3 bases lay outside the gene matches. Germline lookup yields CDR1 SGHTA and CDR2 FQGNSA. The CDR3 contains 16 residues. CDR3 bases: TGTGCCAGCAGCTTAGAGATAGCGGGAGGGACCGGGGAGCTGTTTTTT. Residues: CASSLEIAGGTGELFF.

CDR3 sequence reads: CASRGPANEKLFF. CDR3 nucleotide sequence: TGTGCCAGCCGAGGGCCAGCTAATGAAAAACTGTTTTTT. V is TRBV6-5 and J is TRBJ1-4; D gene ambiguous. Trimming cost V 8 bases and J 3 bases, with 10 bases left between them. Looked up from germline, CDR1 is MNHEY and CDR2 is SVGAGI. The CDR3 extends over 13 amino acids.

CDR3 region: CASSLSGQTANTIYF. The CDR3, as DNA: TGTGCCAGCAGCTTAAGTGGGCAGACGGCGAACACCATATATTTT. The chain uses TRBV11-3 and TRBJ1-3; D is undetermined. The CDR3 runs to 15 residues. The germline gives CDR1 SGHNT, CDR2 YENEEA. V lost 2 bases and J lost 7, with 15 bases in between.

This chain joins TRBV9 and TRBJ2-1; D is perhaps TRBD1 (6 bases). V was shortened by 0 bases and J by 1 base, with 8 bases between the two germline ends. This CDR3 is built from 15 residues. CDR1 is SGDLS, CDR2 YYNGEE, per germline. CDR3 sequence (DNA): TGTGCCAGCAGCGTAGGGGGGACATCCTACAATGAGCAGTTCTTC. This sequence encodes CASSVGGTSYNEQFF.